This TCR beta chain derives from a study of T-cell reconstitution after alpha-beta-depleted transplantation in children. The CDR3 spans 12 residues. Trimming shortened V by 3 bases and J by 5 bases, and 7 bases separated the two germline ends. The germline V gene encodes CDR1 KGHSH and CDR2 LQKENI. The study's findings and limits: Surviving recipient T cells and thymic progenitors accounted for the high day-60 TCRbeta diversity observed in some patients. One year after transplant, T-cell counts and diversity came mostly from newly produced T cells.

This clonotype was detected many times. Its antigen is currently unknown. Using unique molecular identifiers, the investigators prepared the TCRbeta library. TCRdb used MiXCR to reprocess the PCR reads, holding one entry per CDR3 protein. The data show nearly 250,000 distinct CDR3 sequences, under 9.5% seen once. The sequencing used PBMCs, mostly from graft donor cells, collected 180 days after TCRalphabeta/CD19-depleted stem cell transplant. The TCR sequence derives from a male patient younger than 18 who had a stem cell transplant for acute lymphoblastic leukemia, so the T cells may come from the graft donor. The rearrangement links TRBV18 to TRBJ2-5; D gene unclear. The CDR3 spells CASSPSIETQYF. The DNA of the CDR3 is TGTGCCAGCTCACCGAGTATTGAGACCCAGTACTTC.